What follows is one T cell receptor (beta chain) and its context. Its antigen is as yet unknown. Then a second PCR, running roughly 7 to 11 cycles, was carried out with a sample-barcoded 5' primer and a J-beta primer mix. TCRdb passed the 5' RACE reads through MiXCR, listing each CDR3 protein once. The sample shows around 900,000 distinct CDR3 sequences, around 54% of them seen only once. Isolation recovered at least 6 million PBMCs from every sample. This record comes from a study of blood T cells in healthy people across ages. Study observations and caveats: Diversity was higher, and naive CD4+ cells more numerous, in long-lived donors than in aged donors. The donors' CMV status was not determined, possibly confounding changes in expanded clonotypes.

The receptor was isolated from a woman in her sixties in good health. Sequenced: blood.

CDR3 loop: CASSVGLAPDTQYF. In DNA form, the CDR3 reads TGTGCCAGCAGTGTAGGGCTAGCTCCAGATACGCAGTATTTT. The V gene is TRBV2, the J gene TRBJ2-3; maybe TRBD2 (5 bases). The CDR3 is 14 amino acids. Looked up from germline, CDR1 is SNHLY and CDR2 is FYNNEI. The V end lost 4 bases, the J end lost 4 bases, and 12 bases lay between the germline ends.